This entry lists 5 T cell receptor beta chains sequenced from one sample in a study of T cell responses to AZD1222 COVID-19 vaccine. Sequencing used immunoSEQ multiplex PCR; TCRdb keeps in-frame clones, though not all of them. The data show 95,000 to 100,000 clones, just over 85% seen once. The sequencing here drew on peripheral blood, taken on day 0 of AZD1222 vaccination. These receptors all come from an adult in good health.

The chain employs TRBV10-3 and TRBJ1-1; 10 bases agree with TRBD1. This CDR3 contains 15 residues. Germline V gene sequence: CDR1 ENHRY, CDR2 SYGVKD. J gave up 1 base and V 7 bases, and 6 bases lay outside the gene matches. Written as DNA, the CDR3 is TGTGCCATCACCGCGACAGGGGGCACGAACACTGAAGCTTTCTTT. Encoded protein: CAITATGGTNTEAFF.

V is TRBV6-2 or TRBV6-3 and J is TRBJ1-1; the D is unclear. V lost 3 bases, J lost 1 base, and 6 bases lay in between. This CDR3 spans 13 amino acids. Germline values: CDR1 MNHEY, CDR2 SVGEGT. The DNA for the CDR3 is TGTGCCAGCAGTTATAAAAGGAACACTGAAGCTTTCTTT. Translating it yields CASSYKRNTEAFF.

The table lists this clone with a count of one. Here the CDR3 reads CAISPGQAEETQYF. As DNA, the CDR3 is TGTGCCATCAGCCCGGGACAGGCAGAAGAGACCCAGTACTTC. This chain joins TRBV10-3 and TRBJ2-5, with 8 bases aligning to TRBD1. Looked up from germline, CDR1 is ENHRY and CDR2 is SYGVKD. The CDR3 totals 14 residues. The V segment lost 6 bases and the J segment 3 bases; nucleotides outside the gene matches: 6.

The chain links TRBV11-3 to TRBJ2-7; either TRBD1 or TRBD2 may supply D (5 bases each). Trimming pared 4 bases from V and 3 bases from J, leaving 16 bases between. Germline V gives CDR1 SGHNT, CDR2 YENEEA. The CDR3 totals 15 residues. The CDR3 protein is CASSSWPGPIYEQYF. The CDR3 coding sequence is TGTGCCAGCAGCTCCTGGCCGGGGCCCATCTACGAGCAGTACTTC.

V gene TRBV29-1 combines with J gene TRBJ1-1; 11 nucleotides align to TRBD1. This CDR3 comprises 14 residues. CDR1 is SQVTM, CDR2 ANQGSEA, per germline. J gave up 11 bases and V 1 base, and 9 bases lay outside the gene matches. CDR3 in DNA: TGCAGCGTTGAAGGATCGGGACAGGGGGTGGATGCTTTCTTT. This encodes CSVEGSGQGVDAFF.